This T cell receptor beta chain was identified during a study of blood T cell repertoires in COVID-19. Background on the study: The samples span acute and convalescent COVID-19 from the United States, Italy and Spain.

In the source study's methods: By means of reference gene primer amplification, nucleated cell counts were estimated. TCRdb's copy holds only in-frame clones and misses some; the assay was immunoSEQ multiplex PCR. V and J calls and clone size come straight from that table; D and trimming were deduced from the DNA. This sample has about 380,000 clones, with about four fifths found just once. J lost 5 bases, V lost 6 bases, and 14 bases had no gene match. The germline V gene has CDR1 LGHDT and CDR2 YNNKEL (reference sequence). This CDR3 comprises 18 residues. The sample was peripheral blood. The sequence was obtained from a human donor with acute or convalescent COVID-19. The donor label of this sample is uncertain. The genes are TRBV3-1 (or the pseudogene TRBV3-2) and TRBJ2-3, with 13 positions matching TRBD2. The CDR3 is CASSRQTLAGGPLDTQYF. The CDR3 nucleotides are TGTGCCAGCAGTCGACAAACACTAGCGGGGGGGCCATTAGATACGCAGTATTTT.